The 19 T cell receptor beta chains in this list originate from one sample, sequenced in a study of blood T cell repertoires in COVID-19. Libraries were prepared by immunoSEQ multiplex PCR; TCRdb keeps only in-frame clonotypes and omits some of them. The sample includes 350,000 to 450,000 clones, around 87% of them seen just once. The material sequenced was peripheral blood. The receptor set was obtained from an older woman with COVID-19, enrolled during active disease.

The chain combines TRBV18 with TRBJ2-4, with 9 bases lining up with TRBD1. This CDR3 comprises 17 residues. Germline-derived CDR1 and CDR2 are KGHSH and LQKENI. The junction had 11 bases not matched to a gene; V was cut back by 5 bases and J by 3 bases. In DNA, the CDR3 is TGTGCCAGCTCAACTGCGTGGGGGACAGGGAACAAAAACATTCAGTACTTC. Encoded protein: CASSTAWGTGNKNIQYF.

V is TRBV3-1 (or the pseudogene TRBV3-2) and J is TRBJ1-2; D is undetermined. Trimming removed 1 base from V and 7 bases from J, with 16 bases in between. The germline CDR1 and CDR2 sequences are LGHDT and YNNKEL (reference sequence). The CDR3 covers 15 residues. CDR3 sequence: CASSQGLGFLSGYTF. The CDR3 region has the DNA TGTGCCAGCAGCCAAGGCTTGGGCTTTTTATCTGGCTACACCTTC.

The chain employs TRBV4-2 and TRBJ2-7, with 12 nucleotides matching TRBD1. Germline lookup yields CDR1 LGHNA and CDR2 YNFKEQ. This CDR3 contains 16 residues. Trimming at V came to 3 bases and at J to 5 bases, leaving 8 bases not matched to a gene. CDR3: CASSQPGQGAFDEQYF. The CDR3 bases are TGTGCCAGCAGCCAGCCGGGACAGGGGGCTTTTGACGAGCAGTACTTC.

This chain links TRBV7-9 with TRBJ2-6; 9 bases are a match to TRBD1. CDR3 length: 17 amino acids. The V segment lost 8 bases and the J segment 4 bases; nucleotides outside the gene matches: 12. In germline, CDR1 is SEHNR, CDR2 FQNEAQ (reference sequence). CDR3 region: CASATGGPVTGANVLTF. CDR3 sequence (DNA): TGTGCCAGCGCAACAGGGGGCCCTGTGACCGGGGCCAACGTCCTGACTTTC.

This rearrangement joins TRBV15 to TRBJ2-2, with D possibly TRBD1 on 5 matching bases. The V and J ends lost 2 bases and 6 bases respectively, with 16 bases between them. The CDR3 length is 16 residues. The V gene's germline CDR1 is LNHNV and CDR2 YYDKDF (reference sequence). The CDR3 spells CATSRYSGRGPGELFF. CDR3 DNA: TGTGCCACCAGCAGATATTCAGGAAGGGGTCCCGGGGAGCTGTTTTTT.

The gene calls are TRBV3-1 (or the pseudogene TRBV3-2) and TRBJ2-3; 14 bases map to TRBD2. Germline CDR1 is LGHDT and CDR2 is YNNKEL (reference sequence). The V gene end was trimmed by 3 bases and the J gene end by 1 base; junction bases not matched to a gene: 18. There are 22 residues in the CDR3. CDR3 amino acids: CASSHRGGWGTSGGERTDTQYF. In DNA form, the CDR3 reads TGTGCCAGCAGCCACCGGGGAGGGTGGGGGACTAGCGGGGGAGAACGCACAGATACGCAGTATTTT.

V gene TRBV10-3 combines with J gene TRBJ1-5; D perhaps matches TRBD1 (5 bases). The germline V gene encodes CDR1 ENHRY and CDR2 SYGVKD. V shed 0 bases and J shed 1 base, with 10 bases lying between them. The CDR3 has 16 amino acids. CDR3 loop: CAISESTARSNQPQHF. The CDR3 DNA follows: TGTGCCATCAGTGAGTCGACAGCGCGAAGCAATCAGCCCCAGCATTTT.

The CDR3 DNA reads as TGCGCCAGCAGCCCGGACGGACAGGGTTTCTACGAGCAGTACTTC. Translated: CASSPDGQGFYEQYF. The J gene is TRBJ2-7, the V gene TRBV5-1; 8 bases match TRBD1. The CDR3 covers 15 residues. V was pared by 4 bases and J by 3 bases, with 9 bases of the junction left unmatched. The V gene's germline CDR1 is SGHRS and CDR2 YFSETQ.

The chain employs TRBV30 and TRBJ1-6; D gene unclear. Trimming removed 0 bases from V and 0 bases from J, with 9 bases in between. Germline V gene data show CDR1 as GTSNPN and CDR2 as SVGIG (reference sequence). This CDR3 is 16 amino acids long. The CDR3 sequence: CAWSVIASSYNSPLHF. DNA for the CDR3: TGTGCCTGGAGTGTGATCGCGAGCTCCTATAATTCACCCCTCCACTTT. Drawing the rest from reference TRBV30 and TRBJ1-6, the complete variable domain is SQTIHQWPATLVQPVGSPLSLECTVEGTSNPNLYWYRQAAGRGLQLLFYSVGIGQISSEVPQNLSASRPQDRQFILSSKKLLLSDSGFYLCAWSVIASSYNSPLHFGNGTRLTVT.

This clone was recorded a few times. The chain employs TRBV7-9 and TRBJ1-1; no clear D gene. The CDR3 extends over 15 amino acids. V gave up 1 base and J gave up 10 bases, with 19 bases separating them. CDR1 SEHNR and CDR2 FQNEAQ come from the germline V gene (reference sequence). The DNA for the CDR3 is TGTGCCAGCAGCTTAGGGAATCGGCAGCCAGGTGGAGCTTTCTTT. Translating gives CASSLGNRQPGGAFF.

Here the CDR3 DNA reads TGCGCCAGCAGCTTGAGCAGGGGTGCTGAAGCTTTCTTT. Translation gives CASSLSRGAEAFF. J is TRBJ1-1 and V is TRBV5-1; weak D call: TRBD1 (6 bases). There are 13 residues in the CDR3. V was clipped by 1 base and J by 6 bases, with 10 bases between them. CDR1 is SGHRS and CDR2 is YFSETQ in the germline V gene.

The genes are TRBV4-2 and TRBJ2-5; tentative D call: TRBD2 (6 bases). This CDR3 has 16 amino acids. Trimming left V 1 base short and J 2 bases short, with 14 bases between. CDR1 is LGHNA, CDR2 YNFKEQ, per germline. CDR3 in amino acids: CASSQGGTVQQETQYF. The CDR3 nucleotides are TGTGCCAGCAGCCAAGGGGGGACTGTCCAACAAGAGACCCAGTACTTC.

The J gene is TRBJ1-3, the V gene TRBV15, with 8 bases fitting TRBD1. Germline V lookup: CDR1 LNHNV, CDR2 YYDKDF (reference sequence). J gave up 7 bases and V 0 bases, and 5 bases lay outside the gene matches. The CDR3 has 15 amino acids. Here the CDR3 reads CATSRDQGAWNTIYF. The DNA of the CDR3 is TGTGCCACCAGCAGAGACCAGGGGGCTTGGAACACCATATATTTT.

V is TRBV11-2 and J is TRBJ2-7, with a weak D call TRBD1 (6 bases). Germline V gene sequence: CDR1 SGHAT, CDR2 FQNNGV. The length of the CDR3 is 15 residues. V was shortened by 1 base and J by 0 bases, with 10 bases between the two germline ends. For the CDR3, the DNA is TGTGCCAGCAGCTTAGTGCTAGGGGGCTCCTACGAGCAGTACTTC. This encodes CASSLVLGGSYEQYF.

This chain links TRBV28 with TRBJ1-1; D is unresolved. Deletions cut 10 bases from V and 6 bases from J, with 9 bases between. Germline values: CDR1 MDHEN, CDR2 SYDVKM. The CDR3 runs to 10 residues. CDR3 bases: TGTGCCACCTCCATAGCTGAAGCTTTCTTT. This sequence encodes CATSIAEAFF.

This clone is a singleton in its sample. V is TRBV27 and J is TRBJ2-7, with 8 bases that match TRBD2. In germline, CDR1 is MNHEY, CDR2 SMNVEV (reference sequence). Unmatched junction bases numbered 3, after V lost 4 bases and J lost 4 bases. This CDR3 comprises 13 residues. CDR3 sequence reads: CASSSGRAYEQYF. DNA for the CDR3: TGTGCCAGCAGTTCCGGGAGGGCTTACGAGCAGTACTTC.

CDR3 sequence (DNA): TGTGCCAGCAGTTCACGCCGACAGGGATCACTACGAGCGCAGTACTTC. Residues: CASSSRRQGSLRAQYF. The V and J genes are TRBV6-5 and TRBJ2-7; 7 positions agree with TRBD1. Germline CDR1 is MNHEY and CDR2 is SVGAGI. The ends lost 4 bases at V and 9 bases at J; junction bases unmatched: 18. This CDR3 contains 16 residues.

The chain combines TRBV5-1 with TRBJ2-5; D might be TRBD2 (6 bases). This CDR3 region has 14 residues. Trimming shortened V by 4 bases and J by 2 bases, and 12 bases separated the two germline ends. Per germline, CDR1 SGHRS and CDR2 YFSETQ. The CDR3 loop reads CASSRGTHQETQYF. The CDR3 coding sequence is TGCGCCAGCAGCCGCGGGACTCATCAAGAGACCCAGTACTTC.

This rearrangement joins TRBV29-1 to TRBJ1-3; D gene unclear. Germline assignment: CDR1 SQVTM and CDR2 ANQGSEA. The length of the CDR3 is 11 residues. V lost 6 bases to trimming and J lost 14 bases, with 17 bases between them. The CDR3 spells CSVPREEKLYF. CDR3 DNA: TGCAGCGTGCCAAGGGAGGAAAAATTATATTTT.